These 28 T cell receptor beta chains came from one sample sequenced in a study of cytomegalovirus exposure and HLA in healthy donors (dated by TCRdb to about 2017). Library construction relied on the immunoSEQ multiplex PCR assay. The multiplex PCR relied on a mix of 60 forward primers for TCR Vbeta segments and 13 reverse primers for TCR Jbeta segments. Entries here come from immuneACCESS through TCRdb and include only in-frame sequences with V and J called. Some clones fail to appear in such tables; in the studies checked, an unresolved V gene covers under half of the shortfall, and the cause of the remainder is unknown. Here the sample has tens of thousands of clones; just over 70% occur a single time. The biggest ten clones account for around 4.7% of the sample. Sequenced input: PBMCs. The receptors stem from a man aged 60-69 years in good health and CMV-seropositive.

The chain uses TRBV7-2 and TRBJ2-1; TRBD2 matches 11 bases. The V segment lost 4 bases and the J segment 6 bases; nucleotides outside the gene matches: 8. The germline V gene has CDR1 SGHTA and CDR2 FQGNSA. This CDR3 comprises 16 residues. CDR3 DNA sequence: TGTGCCAGCAGCTCCACAGGACTAGCGGGTGGCAATGAGCAGTTCTTC. Encoded protein: CASSSTGLAGGNEQFF. Variable domain in full (rest from reference TRBV7-2 and TRBJ2-1): GAGVSQSPSNKVTEKGKDVELRCDPISGHTALYWYRQSLGQGLEFLIYFQGNSAPDKSGLPSDRFSAERTGGSVSTLTIQRTQQEDSAVYLCASSSTGLAGGNEQFFGPGTRLTVL.

CDR3 sequence (DNA): TGTGCCAGCAGCCTCACAGACCTAGGGGATGAAAAACTGTTTTTT. Protein sequence: CASSLTDLGDEKLFF. The rearrangement joins TRBV7-6 to TRBJ1-4, with a possible D match to TRBD1 (5 bases). CDR1 and CDR2 (germline): SGHVS, FNYEAQ. The CDR3 length is 15 residues. V gave up 5 bases and J gave up 6 bases, with 16 bases separating them.

This clone is a singleton in its sample. This chain uses TRBV14 with TRBJ2-1; 7 bases are a match to TRBD2. The CDR3 length is 14 residues. Germline trimming cut 1 base from V and 10 bases from J; bases unmatched to any gene: 7. Germline assignment: CDR1 SGHDN and CDR2 FVKESK. In DNA form, the CDR3 reads TGTGCCAGCAGCCAAGGGCTAGCGGCACGAGAGCAGTTCTTC. Translating it yields CASSQGLAAREQFF.

This clone was observed a few times. The gene calls are TRBV7-2 and TRBJ1-2; 10 bases match TRBD1. V lost 8 bases, J lost 5 bases, and 8 bases stayed unmatched. CDR1 and CDR2 from the germline V gene are SGHTA and FQGNSA. CDR3 length: 14 residues. The CDR3 nucleotides read TGTGCCAGCGGTATGACAGGGGGCAGTTATGGCTACACCTTC. It is translated as CASGMTGGSYGYTF. The full variable domain, rest sourced from reference TRBV7-2 and TRBJ1-2, is GAGVSQSPSNKVTEKGKDVELRCDPISGHTALYWYRQSLGQGLEFLIYFQGNSAPDKSGLPSDRFSAERTGGSVSTLTIQRTQQEDSAVYLCASGMTGGSYGYTFGSGTRLTVV.

The chain uses TRBV6-5 and TRBJ1-2, with 7 bases identical to TRBD1. This CDR3 is built from 14 residues. V lost 2 bases and J lost 5; bases outside the gene matches: 5. Germline V gene sequence: CDR1 MNHEY, CDR2 SVGAGI. CDR3 DNA: TGTGCCAGCAGTTACAGGAGGGGGCCGTATGGCTACACCTTC. This gives the protein CASSYRRGPYGYTF.

The rearrangement joins TRBV2 to TRBJ2-1, with 11 bases identical to TRBD1. V trimming: 7 bases; J trimming: 6 bases; junction bases outside the gene matches: 8. Germline V gene sequence: CDR1 SNHLY, CDR2 FYNNEI. This CDR3 has 15 amino acids. DNA of the CDR3: TGTGCCAGCAAGTCGGGACAGGGGGGACCCAATGAGCAGTTCTTC. Encoded protein: CASKSGQGGPNEQFF.

The chain employs TRBV28 and TRBJ2-1; 8 bases agree with TRBD2. This CDR3 spans 18 amino acids. V lost 2 bases to trimming and J lost 6 bases; unmatched junction nucleotides: 15. Germline V lookup: CDR1 MDHEN, CDR2 SYDVKM. CDR3 DNA: TGTGCCAGCAGTTTACTGCTAGCGGGCCTGGGGGGCCGCAATGAGCAGTTCTTC. It encodes CASSLLLAGLGGRNEQFF.

The gene calls are TRBV27 and TRBJ1-4; the D gene is possibly TRBD1 (5 bases). V lost 4 bases and J lost 9, with 15 bases in between. Looked up from germline, CDR1 is MNHEY and CDR2 is SMNVEV (reference sequence). The CDR3 length is 14 residues. In nucleotides, the CDR3 is TGTGCCAGCAGTTCGACAGCGGGTGAGAAAAAACTGTTTTTT. Translation: CASSSTAGEKKLFF.

This chain connects TRBV4-1 to TRBJ1-2, with 10 bases lining up with TRBD1. CDR3 length: 14 amino acids. From germline, CDR1 is MGHRA and CDR2 YSYEKL. V lost 6 bases, J lost 4 bases, and 5 bases stayed unmatched. CDR3 region: CASRGTGETYGYTF. In DNA, the CDR3 is TGCGCCAGCAGAGGGACAGGGGAGACCTATGGCTACACCTTC.

The gene calls are TRBV14 and TRBJ2-5; TRBD2 might be the D (5 bases). Trimming took 4 bases from V and 0 from J, leaving 12 bases between them. The CDR3 runs 15 residues. CDR1 and CDR2 (germline): SGHDN, FVKESK. CDR3 coding DNA: TGTGCCAGCAGCCCCACCCCTAGCTACCAAGAGACCCAGTACTTC. The encoded protein is CASSPTPSYQETQYF.

The V gene is TRBV18, the J gene TRBJ1-1; 9 nucleotides agree with TRBD1. The CDR3 sequence is 11 residues long. The ends lost 5 bases at V and 10 bases at J; junction bases unmatched: 2. Germline assignment: CDR1 KGHSH and CDR2 LQKENI. This chain's CDR3 is CASSRDRAAFF. The CDR3 coding sequence is TGTGCCAGCTCAAGGGACAGGGCAGCTTTCTTT.

Only a few counts were recorded for this clone. The chain couples TRBV13 to TRBJ1-2; 9 bases are a match to TRBD1. Germline CDR1 is PRHDT and CDR2 is FYEKMQ (reference sequence). This CDR3 is 16 amino acids long. V trimming: 4 bases; J trimming: 4 bases; junction bases outside the gene matches: 10. CDR3 in amino acids: CASSSGTGNAVYGYTF. DNA of the CDR3: TGTGCCAGCAGCTCCGGGACAGGGAACGCCGTCTATGGCTACACCTTC.

Only a few counts were recorded for this clone. The CDR3 coding sequence is TGTGCCAGCAGCGTAGAGGGGACAGGCGCTCAGCCCCAGCATTTT. Translation: CASSVEGTGAQPQHF. The chain recombines TRBV9 with TRBJ1-5, with 8 bases aligning to TRBD1. The junction had 5 bases not matched to a gene; V was cut back by 0 bases and J by 6 bases. This CDR3 region has 15 residues. The germline V gene encodes CDR1 SGDLS and CDR2 YYNGEE.

The chain links TRBV18 to TRBJ2-3; 10 bases are shared with TRBD1. Per germline, CDR1 KGHSH and CDR2 LQKENI. With 6 bases clipped from V and 2 bases from J, the junction kept 2 bases outside the gene matches. The CDR3 length is 14 residues. The CDR3 spells CASSTGGNTDTQYF. The CDR3 DNA reads as TGTGCCAGCTCGACAGGGGGCAACACAGATACGCAGTATTTT.

The chain employs TRBV7-2 and TRBJ2-1, with a weak D call TRBD2 (5 bases). V was cut by 3 bases and J by 8 bases, with 11 bases left in between. The CDR3 extends over 13 amino acids. Germline CDR1 SGHTA, CDR2 FQGNSA. The CDR3 sequence is CASSFLSGDEQFF. CDR3 nucleotide sequence: TGTGCCAGCAGCTTCCTCAGCGGAGATGAGCAGTTCTTC.

The gene calls are TRBV4-1 and TRBJ1-5, with D possibly TRBD1 on 5 matching bases. The germline V and J ends were trimmed by 4 bases and 2 bases, with 21 bases remaining between them. Germline assignment: CDR1 MGHRA and CDR2 YSYEKL. This CDR3 is 18 amino acids long. The CDR3 loop reads CASSPPVVMGQRNQPQHF. CDR3 nucleotides: TGCGCCAGCAGCCCACCCGTGGTGATGGGGCAGCGCAATCAGCCCCAGCATTTT.

The chain links TRBV5-1 to TRBJ1-1; 8 nucleotides align to TRBD1. J gave up 2 bases and V 4 bases, and 7 bases lay outside the gene matches. The CDR3 covers 15 residues. CDR1 and CDR2 (germline): SGHRS, YFSETQ. The CDR3 here is CASSHGTGGNTEAFF. The CDR3, as DNA: TGCGCCAGCAGCCACGGAACAGGGGGAAACACTGAAGCTTTCTTT. The full variable domain, rest sourced from reference TRBV5-1 and TRBJ1-1, is KAGVTQTPRYLIKTRGQQVTLSCSPISGHRSVSWYQQTPGQGLQFLFEYFSETQRNKGNFPGRFSGRQFSNSRSEMNVSTLELGDSALYLCASSHGTGGNTEAFFGQGTRLTVV.

The chain is built from TRBV6-5 and TRBJ2-2, with D perhaps TRBD1 (5 bases). The V gene's germline CDR1 is MNHEY and CDR2 SVGAGI. V was shortened by 3 bases and J by 7 bases, with 15 bases between the two germline ends. The CDR3 is 15 amino acids. The CDR3 DNA is TGTGCCAGCAGTTATCAGGGCAGGGATAGCGGGGAGCTGTTTTTT. Its translation: CASSYQGRDSGELFF.

The chain links TRBV29-1 to TRBJ2-7; no definite D call. Per the germline V gene, CDR1 is SQVTM and CDR2 is ANQGSEA. The CDR3 loop spans 13 amino acids. Trimming removed 3 bases from V and 5 bases from J, with 14 bases in between. CDR3 loop: CSVDSLHSDEQYF. CDR3 bases: TGCAGCGTTGATTCTCTGCACTCGGACGAGCAGTACTTC.

V and J are TRBV29-1 and TRBJ2-1; 7 bases align to TRBD2. Trimming cost V 6 bases and J 4 bases; bases outside gene matches: 0. Germline CDR1 SQVTM, CDR2 ANQGSEA. This CDR3 is built from 11 residues. The CDR3 loop is CSVGGYNEQFF. The CDR3, as DNA: TGCAGCGTCGGGGGGTACAATGAGCAGTTCTTC.

The chain carries TRBV7-9 and TRBJ1-1, with 8 bases that match TRBD1. The CDR3 spans 14 residues. V shed 2 bases, J shed 7 bases, and the junction held 6 bases outside the gene matches. The V gene's germline CDR1 is SEHNR and CDR2 FQNEAQ (reference sequence). CDR3 nucleotide sequence: TGTGCCAGCAGCTTAACTCGGACAGGGCTTGAAGCTTTCTTT. Protein sequence: CASSLTRTGLEAFF. Based on the CDR3 plus reference TRBV7-9 and TRBJ1-1, the full variable domain is DTGVSQNPRHKITKRGQNVTFRCDPISEHNRLYWYRQTLGQGPEFLTYFQNEAQLEKSRLLSDRFSAERPKGSFSTLEIQRTEQGDSAMYLCASSLTRTGLEAFFGQGTRLTVV.

The chain links TRBV4-2 to TRBJ2-3, with 10 bases identical to TRBD2. Losses at the gene ends were 3 bases for V and 0 bases for J; bases not matched to a gene: 0. Germline lookup yields CDR1 LGHNA and CDR2 YNFKEQ. The CDR3 spans 15 residues. The CDR3 sequence: CASSQGLASTDTQYF. The CDR3, as DNA: TGTGCCAGCAGCCAGGGACTAGCGAGCACAGATACGCAGTATTTT.

This chain joins TRBV29-1 and TRBJ2-5; TRBD2 matches 8 bases. Germline trimming cut 1 base from V and 4 bases from J; bases unmatched to any gene: 5. The V gene's germline CDR1 is SQVTM and CDR2 ANQGSEA. The CDR3 is 14 residues long. The CDR3 DNA reads TGCAGCGTTGAAGGACTAGCGTTAGGAGAGACCCAGTACTTC. Encoded protein: CSVEGLALGETQYF. Full variable domain (rest looked up from reference TRBV29-1 and TRBJ2-5): SAVISQKPSRDICQRGTSLTIQCQVDSQVTMMFWYRQQPGQSLTLIATANQGSEATYESGFVIDKFPISRPNLTFSTLTVSNMSPEDSSIYLCSVEGLALGETQYFGPGTRLLVL.

The rearrangement links TRBV4-1 to TRBJ1-2; 7 nucleotides match TRBD1. Trimming took 4 bases from V and 4 from J; bases not matched to a gene: 3. The CDR3 has 13 amino acids. Germline assignment: CDR1 MGHRA and CDR2 YSYEKL. The CDR3 DNA reads as TGCGCCAGCAGCCGGGGGGACAGCTATGGCTACACCTTC. It translates to CASSRGDSYGYTF.

The rearrangement joins TRBV30 to TRBJ1-2, with D uncertain. Deletions cut 0 bases from V and 7 bases from J, with 9 bases between. The CDR3 is 12 residues long. Germline CDR1 reads GTSNPN; CDR2 reads SVGIG (reference sequence). CDR3 nucleotides: TGTGCCTGGAGTGTAATAGCGTCTGGCTACACCTTC. It specifies CAWSVIASGYTF.

The CDR3 sequence: CASSLRGTGVNTGELFF. The CDR3 DNA is TGTGCCAGCAGCTTACGGGGGACAGGGGTAAACACCGGGGAGCTGTTTTTT. This chain links TRBV7-2 with TRBJ2-2, with 10 nucleotides matching TRBD1. This CDR3 has 17 amino acids. Germline CDR1 SGHTA, CDR2 FQGNSA. V lost 2 bases to trimming and J lost 2 bases; unmatched junction nucleotides: 5.

CDR3 protein: CASSSKTPGHGEKLFF. The CDR3 nucleotides read TGTGCCAGCAGTTCAAAGACACCGGGACACGGAGAAAAACTGTTTTTT. V and J are TRBV7-9 and TRBJ1-4; D possibly corresponds to TRBD1 (6 bases). This CDR3 is 16 amino acids long. CDR1 is SEHNR and CDR2 is FQNEAQ in the germline V gene (reference sequence). Trimming shortened V by 6 bases and J by 8 bases, and 22 bases separated the two germline ends.

This clone was detected only once. The chain couples TRBV5-1 to TRBJ1-5; D may be TRBD1 (5 bases). The CDR3 is made up of 13 amino acids. The V end lost 4 bases, the J end lost 5 bases, and 10 bases lay between the germline ends. Per germline, CDR1 SGHRS and CDR2 YFSETQ. The chain's CDR3 is CASSQDMDQPQHF. The CDR3, as DNA: TGCGCCAGCAGCCAGGACATGGATCAGCCCCAGCATTTT.